Each of the 17 T cell receptor beta chains below was sequenced from the same sample in a study of beta chain features in type 1 diabetes. Investigators reverse transcribed all isolated RNA, so they sequenced expressed TCRB transcripts. The data were produced by immunoSEQ multiplex PCR, yet TCRdb's version contains in-frame clones alone and is incomplete. The sample consists of hundreds of thousands of clones, roughly 17% of them appearing once. The sequencing input was naive CD4+ T cells from blood. The receptor set was obtained from a woman aged 18-35 years in good health.

The chain carries TRBV10-2 and TRBJ1-2; no definite D call. Trimming pared 7 bases from V and 0 bases from J, leaving 15 bases between. CDR3 length: 15 residues. Germline CDR1 reads WSHSY; CDR2 reads SAAADI. CDR3 region: CASTTTNRANYGYTF. DNA for the CDR3: TGCGCCAGCACAACGACCAACCGGGCTAACTATGGCTACACCTTC.

V is TRBV9 and J is TRBJ2-7; 11 bases line up with TRBD2. Per germline, CDR1 SGDLS and CDR2 YYNGEE. This CDR3 has 16 amino acids. V shed 0 bases, J shed 5 bases, and the junction held 7 bases outside the gene matches. DNA for the CDR3: TGTGCCAGCAGCGTAGGGGCGCTAGCGGGAGGCCACGAGCAGTACTTC. Its protein product is CASSVGALAGGHEQYF.

The sample holds a few counts of this clone. The chain links TRBV6-5 to TRBJ2-7; D unclear. Germline CDR1 and CDR2: MNHEY and SVGAGI. The CDR3 contains 14 residues. V shed 0 bases and J shed 12 bases, with 18 bases lying between them. The CDR3: CASSYSHRVRILYF. Here the CDR3 DNA reads TGTGCCAGCAGTTACTCGCACAGAGTGAGAATTTTGTACTTC.

This clone was detected only a few times. This CDR3 is also generated by other DNA sequences in the sample. This chain connects TRBV5-1 to TRBJ2-3; D gene ambiguous. V lost 0 bases to trimming and J lost 4 bases, with 9 bases between them. Germline CDR1 reads SGHRS; CDR2 reads YFSETQ. The CDR3 sequence is 14 residues long. CDR3 in amino acids: CASSLERAADTQYF. The CDR3 DNA is TGCGCCAGCAGCTTGGAGCGCGCAGCAGATACGCAGTATTTT.

This clone was observed a few times. The J gene is TRBJ2-3, the V gene TRBV7-2; no firm D call. From germline, CDR1 is SGHTA and CDR2 FQGNSA. The length of the CDR3 is 14 residues. V shed 1 base and J shed 3 bases, with 8 bases lying between them. The chain's CDR3 is CASSLEIVTDTQYF. The DNA of the CDR3 is TGTGCCAGCAGCTTAGAAATTGTAACAGATACGCAGTATTTT.

This clone was observed a handful of times. The chain recombines TRBV27 with TRBJ2-1, with 15 positions matching TRBD2. The germline V gene encodes CDR1 MNHEY and CDR2 SMNVEV (reference sequence). CDR3 size: 18 residues. V shed 0 bases and J 13 bases; nucleotides not matched to a gene: 13. The CDR3 region is CASSLSSWTSGRAGGQFF. The CDR3 DNA is TGTGCCAGCAGTTTATCCTCGTGGACTAGCGGGAGGGCAGGGGGTCAGTTCTTC.

This clone was seen a few times. This rearrangement joins TRBV27 to TRBJ2-2; 10 bases fit TRBD2. V gave up 7 bases and J gave up 5 bases; unmatched junction bases: 31. Germline values: CDR1 MNHEY, CDR2 SMNVEV (reference sequence). This CDR3 is built from 23 residues. The CDR3 sequence: CASTLQGSLASGSSGLGTGELFF. The DNA for the CDR3 is TGTGCCAGCACTCTACAGGGGTCGTTGGCTAGCGGGAGTTCAGGTCTGGGTACCGGGGAGCTGTTTTTT.

This rearrangement joins TRBV10-2 to TRBJ2-7; TRBD2 agrees at 12 bases. Germline V gene sequence: CDR1 WSHSY, CDR2 SAAADI. The CDR3 covers 14 residues. Trimming at V came to 6 bases and at J to 2 bases, leaving 2 bases not matched to a gene. The CDR3 DNA reads TGCGCCAGCAGCGGACTAGCGGGACCCTACGAGCAGTACTTC. Residues: CASSGLAGPYEQYF.

V and J are TRBV5-1 and TRBJ2-2; TRBD2 might be the D (7 bases). Trimming left V 5 bases short and J 6 bases short, with 20 bases between. The CDR3 extends over 16 amino acids. Germline CDR1 and CDR2: SGHRS and YFSETQ. The CDR3 sequence is CASRQGSGYNAGELFF. Here the CDR3 DNA reads TGCGCCAGCAGACAGGGTAGCGGGTATAACGCCGGGGAGCTGTTTTTT.

This clone has more than one count but fewer than ten. One end of the junction varies from germline; a read error may be responsible. This rearrangement joins TRBV7-7 to TRBJ2-5, with D maybe TRBD2 (6 bases). The CDR3 has 13 amino acids. CDR1 and CDR2 from the germline V gene are SSHAT and FNYEAQ (reference sequence). The CDR3 coding sequence is TGTGCTAGCAGCTTCTGGGGGGAAGAGACCCAGTACTTC. It codes for CASSFWGEETQYF.

The chain combines TRBV5-5 with TRBJ2-5; TRBD1 is a possible D gene (6 bases). Trimming removed 4 bases from V and 5 bases from J, with 18 bases in between. This CDR3 has 15 residues. CDR1 SGHKS and CDR2 YYEKEE come from the germline V gene (reference sequence). The CDR3 coding sequence is TGTGCCAGCAGCCAATCGGGACACCACGGGGAGACCCAGTACTTC. This gives the protein CASSQSGHHGETQYF.

The CDR3 here is CSVPPPVGLGTQYF. The CDR3 region has the DNA TGCAGCGTTCCCCCCCCCGTGGGCCTTGGGACCCAGTACTTC. V gene TRBV29-1 combines with J gene TRBJ2-5; D is undetermined. CDR3 length equals 14 residues. CDR1 and CDR2 (germline): SQVTM, ANQGSEA. The V end was cut by 5 bases, the J end by 7 bases, with 20 bases between.

The gene calls are TRBV11-2 and TRBJ2-7; D perhaps matches TRBD2 (6 bases). The CDR3 is made up of 17 amino acids. Germline CDR1 and CDR2: SGHAT and FQNNGV. V lost 4 bases and J 0 bases, leaving 19 bases between the germline ends. The CDR3 spells CASSSRGLVPSSYEQYF. The CDR3 DNA is TGTGCCAGCAGCTCTAGGGGACTTGTCCCCAGCTCCTACGAGCAGTACTTC.

The V gene is TRBV9, the J gene TRBJ2-7; TRBD1 matches at 8 bases. The CDR3 sequence is 15 residues long. In germline, CDR1 is SGDLS, CDR2 YYNGEE. V lost 2 bases and J lost 2; bases outside the gene matches: 6. CDR3 sequence reads: CASSVRGQGAYEQYF. CDR3 in DNA: TGTGCCAGCAGCGTGAGAGGACAGGGTGCCTACGAGCAGTACTTC.

This clone was seen a handful of times. Other DNA sequences within the sample encode an identical CDR3. V gene TRBV28 combines with J gene TRBJ2-2, with a tentative D call TRBD1 (6 bases). The length of the CDR3 is 14 residues. Germline CDR1 MDHEN, CDR2 SYDVKM. The ends were cut back, 6 bases at V and 1 base at J, with 9 bases in the middle. The CDR3 reads CASSPGQNTGELFF. The CDR3 DNA follows: TGTGCCAGCAGCCCGGGACAGAACACCGGGGAGCTGTTTTTT.

This clone was recorded a few times. The genes are TRBV7-8 and TRBJ2-5; the D gene could be TRBD1 or TRBD2 (6 bases each). Trimming removed 5 bases at V and 7 bases at J, with 17 bases between. Germline CDR1 SGHVS, CDR2 FQNEAQ. The CDR3 extends over 14 amino acids. CDR3 bases: TGTGCCAGCAGCATCGTGGGGGGCCCGGGGACCCAGTACTTC. It is translated as CASSIVGGPGTQYF. The full variable domain, its missing parts supplied by reference TRBV7-8 and TRBJ2-5, is GAGVSQSPRYKVAKRGQDVALRCDPISGHVSLFWYQQALGQGPEFLTYFQNEAQLDKSGLPSDRFFAERPEGSVSTLKIQRTQQEDSAVYLCASSIVGGPGTQYFGPGTRLLVL.

This clone turned up a few times. The genes are TRBV10-3 and TRBJ2-7; TRBD2 might be the D (5 bases). CDR1 is ENHRY, CDR2 SYGVKD, per germline. V gave up 2 bases and J gave up 5 bases, with 16 bases separating them. CDR3 size: 15 residues. As DNA, the CDR3 is TGTGCCATCAGTGAGGGGGATTCCGGGATCCACGAGCAGTACTTC. This encodes CAISEGDSGIHEQYF.